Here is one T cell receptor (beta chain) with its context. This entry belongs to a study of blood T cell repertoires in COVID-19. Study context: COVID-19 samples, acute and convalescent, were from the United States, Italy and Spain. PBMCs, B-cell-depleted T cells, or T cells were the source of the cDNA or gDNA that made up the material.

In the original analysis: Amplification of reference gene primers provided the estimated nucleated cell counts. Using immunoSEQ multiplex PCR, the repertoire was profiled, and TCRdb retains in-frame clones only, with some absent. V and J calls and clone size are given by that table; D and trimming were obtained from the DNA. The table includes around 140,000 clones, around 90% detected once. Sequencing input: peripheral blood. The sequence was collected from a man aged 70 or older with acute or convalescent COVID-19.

The DNA for the CDR3 is TGTGCCAGCAGCCAGCGGGACAGCTATGGCTACACCTTC. Amino acid sequence: CASSQRDSYGYTF. The V and J genes are TRBV3-1 (or the pseudogene TRBV3-2) and TRBJ1-2; 7 nucleotides line up with TRBD1. CDR3 length equals 13 residues. The germline V gene encodes CDR1 LGHDT and CDR2 YNNKEL (reference sequence). Germline trimming cut 3 bases from V and 4 bases from J; bases unmatched to any gene: 2.